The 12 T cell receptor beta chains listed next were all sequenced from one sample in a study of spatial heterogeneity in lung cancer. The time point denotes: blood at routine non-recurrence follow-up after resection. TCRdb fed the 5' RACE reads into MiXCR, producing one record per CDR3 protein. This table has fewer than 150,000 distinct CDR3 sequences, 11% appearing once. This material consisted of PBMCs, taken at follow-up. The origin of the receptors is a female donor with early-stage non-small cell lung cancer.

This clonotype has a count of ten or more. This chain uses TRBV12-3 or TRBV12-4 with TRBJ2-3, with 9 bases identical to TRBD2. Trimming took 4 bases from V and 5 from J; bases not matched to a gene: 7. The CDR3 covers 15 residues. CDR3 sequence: CASSSAGGPGDTQYF. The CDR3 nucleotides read TGTGCCAGCAGTTCGGCGGGAGGGCCAGGAGATACGCAGTATTTT.

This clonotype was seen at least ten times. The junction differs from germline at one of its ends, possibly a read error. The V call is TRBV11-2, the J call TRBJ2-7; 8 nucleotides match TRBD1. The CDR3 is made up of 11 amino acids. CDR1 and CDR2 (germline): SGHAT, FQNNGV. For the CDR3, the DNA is TGTGCCAGCAGCTCGGAGGGACAGGAAGACTTC. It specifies CASSSEGQEDF.

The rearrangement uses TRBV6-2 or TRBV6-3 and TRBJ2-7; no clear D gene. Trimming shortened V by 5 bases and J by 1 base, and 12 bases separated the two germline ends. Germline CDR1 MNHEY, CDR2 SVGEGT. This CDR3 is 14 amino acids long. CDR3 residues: CASSLPGRSYEQYV. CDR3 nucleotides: TGTGCCAGCAGTCTCCCCGGACGGTCCTACGAGCAGTACGTC.

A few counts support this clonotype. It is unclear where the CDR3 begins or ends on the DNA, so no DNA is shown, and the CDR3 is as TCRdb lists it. CDR3 amino acids: CASSSSPGGEPQHF. The chain uses TRBV12-3 or TRBV12-4 and TRBJ1-5; the table's TRBD1 call for D was not verified on the DNA. The CDR3 is made up of 14 amino acids, end residues included.

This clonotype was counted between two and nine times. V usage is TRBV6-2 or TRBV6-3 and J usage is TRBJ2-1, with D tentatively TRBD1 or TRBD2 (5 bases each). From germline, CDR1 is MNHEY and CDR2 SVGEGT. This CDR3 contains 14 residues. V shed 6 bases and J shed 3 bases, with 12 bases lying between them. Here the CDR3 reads CASSPGPSYNEQFF. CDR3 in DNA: TGTGCCAGCAGCCCGGGGCCCAGCTACAATGAGCAGTTCTTC.

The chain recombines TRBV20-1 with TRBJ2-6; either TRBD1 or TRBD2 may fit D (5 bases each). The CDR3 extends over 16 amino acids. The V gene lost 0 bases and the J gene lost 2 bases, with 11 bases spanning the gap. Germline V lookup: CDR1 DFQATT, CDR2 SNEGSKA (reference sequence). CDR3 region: CSAREDRGPGANVLTF. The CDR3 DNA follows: TGCAGTGCTAGAGAAGATAGGGGACCTGGGGCCAACGTCCTGACTTTC.

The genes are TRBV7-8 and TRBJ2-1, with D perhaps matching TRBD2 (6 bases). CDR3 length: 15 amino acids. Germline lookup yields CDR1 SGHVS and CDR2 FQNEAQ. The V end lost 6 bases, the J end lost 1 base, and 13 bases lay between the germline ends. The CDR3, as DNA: TGTGCCAGCAGTCAGACTAGTCAATCCTACAATGAGCAGTTCTTC. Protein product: CASSQTSQSYNEQFF.

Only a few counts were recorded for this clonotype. The CDR3 is CASSDGILNTEAFF. The CDR3, as DNA: TGTGCCAGCAGTGACGGGATCCTAAACACTGAAGCTTTCTTT. V and J are TRBV2 and TRBJ1-1; D is undetermined. The V end was cut by 3 bases, the J end by 2 bases, with 10 bases between. This CDR3 comprises 14 residues. Germline V gives CDR1 SNHLY, CDR2 FYNNEI.

The CDR3 loop reads CASSLGPSGNTDTQYF. The CDR3 bases are TGTGCCAGCAGCTTAGGTCCTAGCGGGAACACAGATACGCAGTATTTT. The chain has TRBV7-6 and TRBJ2-3; 9 positions agree with TRBD2. The CDR3 consists of 16 residues. The germline V gene encodes CDR1 SGHVS and CDR2 FNYEAQ. After removal of 1 base from V and 2 bases from J, the junction contained 4 bases not matched to a gene.

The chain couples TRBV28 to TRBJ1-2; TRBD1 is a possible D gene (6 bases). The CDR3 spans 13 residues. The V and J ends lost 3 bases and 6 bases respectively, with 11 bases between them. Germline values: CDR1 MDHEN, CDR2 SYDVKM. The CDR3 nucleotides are TGTGCCAGCAGTTTGAACAGGGCGGATGGCTACACCTTC. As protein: CASSLNRADGYTF.

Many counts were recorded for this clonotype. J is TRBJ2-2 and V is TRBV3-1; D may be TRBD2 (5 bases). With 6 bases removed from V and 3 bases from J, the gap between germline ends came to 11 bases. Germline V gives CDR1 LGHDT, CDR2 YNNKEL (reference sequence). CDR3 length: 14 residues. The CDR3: CASSVTSHTGELFF. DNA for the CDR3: TGTGCCAGCAGTGTTACTAGTCACACCGGGGAGCTGTTTTTT. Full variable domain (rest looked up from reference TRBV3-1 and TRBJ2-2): DTAVSQTPKYLVTQMGNDKSIKCEQNLGHDTMYWYKQDSKKFLKIMFSYNNKELIINETVPNRFSPKSPDKAHLNLHINSLELGDSAVYFCASSVTSHTGELFFGEGSRLTVL.

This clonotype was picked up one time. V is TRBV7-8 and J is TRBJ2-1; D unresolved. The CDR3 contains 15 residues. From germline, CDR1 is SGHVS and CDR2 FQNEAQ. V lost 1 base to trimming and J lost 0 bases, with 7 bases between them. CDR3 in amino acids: CASSLDVSSYNEQFF. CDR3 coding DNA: TGTGCCAGCAGCTTAGACGTCAGCTCCTACAATGAGCAGTTCTTC.